Following are 30 T cell receptor beta chains from one sample sequenced in a study of a mutant IDH1 vaccine in newly diagnosed glioma. Assay used: immunoSEQ multiplex PCR; TCRdb lists only in-frame clones, some missing. The data hold some 50,000 clones, with 86% observed a single time. The time point was: baseline, week 1 (first vaccination visit). Regarding treatment: pre-vaccination baseline after standard-of-care therapy. The input for sequencing was PBMCs, taken from a glioma patient treated with radiotherapy, temozolomide or both. The source is a man aged 40-55 years with glioma.

V gene TRBV6-5 combines with J gene TRBJ2-7; 12 bases align to TRBD1. The CDR3 sequence is 15 residues long. Germline V gene lookup returns CDR1 MNHEY and CDR2 SVGAGI. Trimming cost V 6 bases and J 4 bases; bases outside gene matches: 7. Written as DNA, the CDR3 is TGTGCCAGCAGAATGGGACAGGGGGCAAAATACGAGCAGTACTTC. This codes for CASRMGQGAKYEQYF.

A single count supports this clone. Other DNA variants within this sample encode the same CDR3. The chain has TRBV20-1 and TRBJ1-2; weak D call: TRBD1 (5 bases). CDR3 length equals 11 residues. The germline gives CDR1 DFQATT, CDR2 SNEGSKA (reference sequence). V lost 2 bases and J 8 bases, leaving 9 bases between the germline ends. In DNA form, the CDR3 reads TGCAGTGCTAGACAGGGTGCCGGCTACACCTTC. Protein: CSARQGAGYTF.

The rearrangement uses TRBV6-5 and TRBJ2-1; either TRBD1 or TRBD2 may supply D (5 bases each). This CDR3 has 15 residues. With 6 bases removed from V and 4 bases from J, the gap between germline ends came to 16 bases. Germline V gene sequence: CDR1 MNHEY, CDR2 SVGAGI. The CDR3 loop is CASSASGPTYNEQFF. The DNA for the CDR3 is TGTGCCAGCAGCGCCTCGGGACCCACTTACAATGAGCAGTTCTTC.

J is TRBJ2-7 and V is TRBV5-4; TRBD2 agrees at 10 bases. The V gene end was trimmed by 4 bases and the J gene end by 1 base; junction bases not matched to a gene: 5. Looked up from germline, CDR1 is SGHNT and CDR2 is YYREEE (reference sequence). This CDR3 region has 15 residues. CDR3 coding DNA: TGTGCCAGCAGCCGAGGACTAGCGGAATCCTACGAGCAGTACTTC. Residues: CASSRGLAESYEQYF.

This chain connects TRBV5-6 to TRBJ2-5; TRBD1 aligns across 7 bases. This CDR3 has 15 amino acids. Trimming cost V 5 bases and J 1 base; bases outside gene matches: 8. Germline-derived CDR1 and CDR2 are SGHDT and YYEEEE. For the CDR3, the DNA is TGTGCCAGCAGTCCAATTGGACAGGCCCAAGAGACCCAGTACTTC. The encoded protein is CASSPIGQAQETQYF.

The chain links TRBV5-7 to TRBJ2-6; 9 positions match TRBD1. TRBV5-7 is assigned to the ORF class and has an uncertain function. CDR3 length: 19 residues. Trimming took 4 bases from V and 0 from J; bases not matched to a gene: 11. The DNA of the CDR3 is TGTGCCAGCAGCAGCTACCGGGACAGGGCCCCCTCTGGGGCCAACGTCCTGACTTTC. It translates to CASSSYRDRAPSGANVLTF.

This chain joins TRBV27 and TRBJ2-7, with D perhaps TRBD2 (6 bases). The CDR3 contains 14 residues. Trimming removed 4 bases from V and 0 bases from J, with 10 bases in between. Germline V gene data show CDR1 as MNHEY and CDR2 as SMNVEV (reference sequence). The DNA for the CDR3 is TGTGCCAGCAGTTCGGGGGTGTCCTCCTACGAGCAGTACTTC. As protein: CASSSGVSSYEQYF.

The V call is TRBV7-9, the J call TRBJ2-1; tentatively, D is TRBD1 (6 bases). V was clipped by 6 bases and J by 5 bases, with 14 bases between them. Per germline, CDR1 SEHNR and CDR2 FQNEAQ (reference sequence). CDR3 length: 14 residues. CDR3 amino acids: CASRHGQKNNEQFF. As DNA, the CDR3 is TGTGCCAGCAGACATGGACAGAAAAACAATGAGCAGTTCTTC.

The CDR3 sequence is CASSSRQRNTEAFF. CDR3 bases: TGTGCCAGCAGTTCTCGACAGCGGAACACTGAAGCTTTCTTT. This chain joins TRBV27 and TRBJ1-1; possibly TRBD1 for D (5 bases). The CDR3 is 14 amino acids. Between the trimmed V and J ends, which lost 4 bases and 1 base, there was a span of 10 bases. CDR1 MNHEY and CDR2 SMNVEV come from the germline V gene (reference sequence).

V gene TRBV9 combines with J gene TRBJ2-5, with a possible D match to TRBD1 (5 bases). Germline assignment: CDR1 SGDLS and CDR2 YYNGEE. The length of the CDR3 is 16 residues. Trimming took off 2 bases at V and 1 base at J, with 15 bases between the two ends. CDR3 region: CASSVDVGLGQETQYF. CDR3 bases: TGTGCCAGCAGCGTCGACGTGGGGCTGGGCCAAGAGACCCAGTACTTC.

This sequence joins TRBV13 and TRBJ2-7, with 7 bases lining up with TRBD2. The ends lost 0 bases at V and 3 bases at J; junction bases unmatched: 5. CDR3 size: 15 residues. The V gene's germline CDR1 is PRHDT and CDR2 FYEKMQ (reference sequence). The CDR3, as DNA: TGTGCCAGCAGCTTAGGGTGGAGCGGGAACTACGAGCAGTACTTC. Protein product: CASSLGWSGNYEQYF.

This rearrangement joins TRBV10-3 to TRBJ1-1, with D perhaps TRBD1 (6 bases). CDR3 length equals 13 residues. Germline values: CDR1 ENHRY, CDR2 SYGVKD. Between the trimmed V and J ends, which lost 6 bases and 6 bases, there was a span of 14 bases. DNA of the CDR3: TGTGCCATCAGCCCGGACAGAACCCCTGAAGCTTTCTTT. This sequence encodes CAISPDRTPEAFF.

The chain has TRBV4-3 and TRBJ2-5, with 12 bases fitting TRBD2. Germline loops: CDR1 LGHNA, CDR2 YSLEER. Trimming cost V 3 bases and J 4 bases; bases outside gene matches: 0. This CDR3 has 14 residues. For the CDR3, the DNA is TGCGCCAGCAGCCAGGGACTAGCGGGAGAGACCCAGTACTTC. Translating it yields CASSQGLAGETQYF.

The chain couples TRBV7-3 to TRBJ1-1; 9 bases are a match to TRBD1. Germline V CDR1 and CDR2: SGHTA, FQGTGA. The length of the CDR3 is 14 residues. After removal of 6 bases from V and 8 bases from J, the junction contained 10 bases not matched to a gene. Here the CDR3 DNA reads TGTGCCAGCAGAAAACAGCCGGGACAGGGAGAAGCTTTCTTT. Encoded protein: CASRKQPGQGEAFF.

The CDR3 DNA reads TGTGCCAGCAGCCAGGGACTAGCGGATCCCAATGAGCAGTTCTTC. Protein: CASSQGLADPNEQFF. The chain links TRBV4-2 to TRBJ2-1; TRBD2 agrees at 11 bases. V dropped 3 bases and J dropped 6; count of bases not matched to a gene: 4. The CDR3 is 15 residues long. Germline CDR1 is LGHNA and CDR2 is YNFKEQ.

The chain has TRBV10-2 and TRBJ2-3; TRBD2 matches 7 bases. Germline CDR1 WSHSY, CDR2 SAAADI. The V segment lost 8 bases and the J segment 1 base; nucleotides outside the gene matches: 12. The CDR3 loop spans 16 amino acids. The DNA of the CDR3 is TGCGCCAGCGCCCAATGGGCGGGAGAGGGCACAGATACGCAGTATTTT. It is translated as CASAQWAGEGTDTQYF.

The gene calls are TRBV5-6 and TRBJ2-3; TRBD2 aligns across 7 bases. Germline V gives CDR1 SGHDT, CDR2 YYEEEE. The J segment lost 1 base and the V segment lost 6 bases, leaving 5 bases of the junction unmatched. The CDR3 totals 14 residues. The CDR3: CASTGLVGTDTQYF. CDR3 in DNA: TGTGCCAGCACTGGACTAGTAGGCACAGATACGCAGTATTTT.

This sequence joins TRBV19 and TRBJ1-3; D call uncertain. The V end lost 1 base, the J end lost 2 bases, and 9 bases lay between the germline ends. The CDR3 loop spans 15 amino acids. CDR1 is LNHDA, CDR2 SQIVND, per germline (reference sequence). The CDR3 loop reads CASSIGGTAGNTIYF. DNA for the CDR3: TGTGCCAGTAGTATAGGCGGCACCGCTGGAAACACCATATATTTT.

The J gene is TRBJ2-7, the V gene TRBV6-1, with 9 bases identical to TRBD1. The V segment lost 1 base and the J segment 11 bases; nucleotides outside the gene matches: 6. The CDR3 length is 13 residues. Germline values: CDR1 MNHNS, CDR2 SASEGT. This chain's CDR3 is CASSEERDRVKYF. CDR3 sequence (DNA): TGTGCCAGCAGTGAAGAACGGGACAGGGTAAAGTACTTC.

V is TRBV4-1 and J is TRBJ1-1; perhaps TRBD1 as D (6 bases). The V end lost 3 bases, the J end lost 4 bases, and 12 bases lay between the germline ends. The CDR3 runs to 14 residues. CDR1 MGHRA and CDR2 YSYEKL come from the germline V gene. CDR3: CASSQRGEATEAFF. The CDR3, as DNA: TGCGCCAGCAGCCAGAGGGGGGAGGCCACTGAAGCTTTCTTT.

CDR3 coding DNA: TGTGCCAGCAGACCCCGGGACAGCTCTGGAAACACCATATATTTT. It is translated as CASRPRDSSGNTIYF. This chain connects TRBV6-5 to TRBJ1-3; the match to TRBD1 covers 7 bases. The CDR3 sequence is 15 residues long. Germline CDR1 MNHEY, CDR2 SVGAGI. Unmatched junction bases numbered 5, after V lost 6 bases and J lost 0 bases.

This clone was counted once. The V gene is TRBV7-9, the J gene TRBJ2-7; D ambiguous. Looked up from germline, CDR1 is SEHNR and CDR2 is FQNEAQ (reference sequence). The ends were cut back, 0 bases at V and 4 bases at J, with 7 bases in the middle. CDR3 length: 13 amino acids. CDR3 protein: CASSLADSYEQYF. The CDR3 DNA follows: TGTGCCAGCAGCTTAGCCGACTCTTACGAGCAGTACTTC.

The V and J genes are TRBV5-7 and TRBJ1-1, with 7 positions matching TRBD1. TRBV5-7 carries the ORF label, with uncertain function. The CDR3 runs 15 residues. The V segment lost 1 base and the J segment 4 bases; nucleotides outside the gene matches: 7. The CDR3 nucleotides read TGTGCCAGCAGCTTGACCGGGACAGCGGTCACTGAAGCTTTCTTT. This codes for CASSLTGTAVTEAFF.

This clone has a handful of counts. This rearrangement joins TRBV19 to TRBJ2-1; the D gene is possibly TRBD2 (6 bases). Germline values: CDR1 LNHDA, CDR2 SQIVND (reference sequence). The ends were cut back, 7 bases at V and 8 bases at J, with 18 bases in the middle. This CDR3 comprises 14 residues. The CDR3 spells CASKALAQVHEQFF. In nucleotides, the CDR3 is TGTGCCAGTAAGGCACTAGCCCAAGTCCATGAGCAGTTCTTC.

CDR3 coding DNA: TGCGCCAGCAGAATGGACAGGACAAACACCGGGGAGCTGTTTTTT. It is translated as CASRMDRTNTGELFF. J is TRBJ2-2 and V is TRBV5-1, with 7 positions matching TRBD1. V dropped 5 bases and J dropped 2; count of bases not matched to a gene: 6. Germline-derived CDR1 and CDR2 are SGHRS and YFSETQ. The CDR3 has 15 residues.

This sequence joins TRBV5-4 and TRBJ2-4; D might be TRBD1 (6 bases). Trimming removed 4 bases from V and 7 bases from J, with 15 bases in between. The CDR3 is 14 amino acids. CDR1 and CDR2 from the germline V gene are SGHNT and YYREEE (reference sequence). CDR3 DNA: TGTGCCAGCAGCAGCAGGGGCGCAGGGAACATTCAGTACTTC. The encoded protein is CASSSRGAGNIQYF.

J is TRBJ1-3 and V is TRBV6-1, with D hard to call. Germline-derived CDR1 and CDR2 are MNHNS and SASEGT. This CDR3 has 13 amino acids. V was cut by 7 bases and J by 3 bases, with 10 bases left in between. In nucleotides, the CDR3 is TGTGCCAGCATAAGGAAAGATGGAAACACCATATATTTT. Protein sequence: CASIRKDGNTIYF.

This clone has a handful of counts. The genes are TRBV27 and TRBJ2-7; D call uncertain. The CDR3 totals 15 residues. Germline lookup yields CDR1 MNHEY and CDR2 SMNVEV (reference sequence). The ends were cut back, 11 bases at V and 2 bases at J, with 22 bases in the middle. CDR3 in DNA: TGTGCCTCCAAACCTATCTCTACATCCCCCTACGAGCAGTACTTC. Residues: CASKPISTSPYEQYF.

This chain uses TRBV5-5 with TRBJ2-2; 7 positions match TRBD1. Germline CDR1 SGHKS, CDR2 YYEKEE (reference sequence). Unmatched junction bases numbered 11, after V lost 6 bases and J lost 6 bases. The CDR3 runs 15 residues. CDR3 nucleotide sequence: TGTGCCAGCAACCTAGGGACAGTGAAGTCCGGGGAGCTGTTTTTT. Its translation is CASNLGTVKSGELFF.

The chain has TRBV9 and TRBJ2-7; TRBD2 aligns across 8 bases. After removal of 4 bases from V and 11 bases from J, the junction contained 11 bases not matched to a gene. The CDR3 has 13 residues. Germline CDR1 and CDR2: SGDLS and YYNGEE. CDR3 amino acids: CASSLAAGGVEYF. CDR3 in DNA: TGTGCCAGCAGCCTCGCCGCCGGGGGGGTGGAGTACTTC.